The sequence of this T cell receptor beta chain was determined in a study of response to subunit inactivated influenza vaccine. TCRdb itself ran the RT-PCR reads through MiXCR, one entry per CDR3 protein. Of some 160,000 distinct CDR3 sequences listed, roughly 11% were seen once; the top ten hold roughly 12%. Trimming removed 1 base at V and 3 bases at J, with 12 bases between. This CDR3 has 15 residues. Germline-derived CDR1 and CDR2 are SGHTA and FQGNSA. Remarks on this clonotype: Antigen unknown.

Study-wide findings and caveats: There was a suggestion from the authors that each seasonal influenza vaccination recruits few new T cells.

This chain connects TRBV7-2 to TRBJ1-1, with a tentative D call TRBD1 (5 bases). This TCR came from a man aged 50-59 years who received an inactivated influenza vaccine. Sequenced material: non-naive T cells sorted from PBMCs, taken 45 days after vaccination. The CDR3 reads CASSLEVGGYTEAFF. The CDR3 nucleotides are TGTGCCAGCAGCTTAGAGGTTGGGGGGTACACTGAAGCTTTCTTT.